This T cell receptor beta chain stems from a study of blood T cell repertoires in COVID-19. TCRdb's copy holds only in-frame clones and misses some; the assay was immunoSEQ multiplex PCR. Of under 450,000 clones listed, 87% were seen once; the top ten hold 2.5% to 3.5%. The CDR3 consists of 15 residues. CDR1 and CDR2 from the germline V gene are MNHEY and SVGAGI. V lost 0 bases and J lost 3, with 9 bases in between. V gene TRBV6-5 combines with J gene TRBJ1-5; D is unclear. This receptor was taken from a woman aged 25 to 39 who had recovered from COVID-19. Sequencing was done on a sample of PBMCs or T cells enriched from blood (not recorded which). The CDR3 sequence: CASSYSGGDNQPQHF. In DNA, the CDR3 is TGTGCCAGCAGTTACTCGGGAGGAGACAATCAGCCCCAGCATTTT.